These 32 T cell receptor beta chains were all obtained from the same sample, sequenced in a study of blood T cell repertoires in COVID-19. The method was immunoSEQ multiplex PCR; TCRdb's version includes in-frame clones alone and lacks a portion of them. The sample records around 80,000 clones, roughly 89% being singletons. What was sequenced was peripheral blood. The receptors were sampled from a man aged 60 to 75 with acute or convalescent COVID-19.

V is TRBV7-8 and J is TRBJ2-3; 8 bases fit TRBD2. Unmatched junction bases numbered 18, after V lost 2 bases and J lost 5 bases. CDR1 is SGHVS, CDR2 FQNEAQ, per germline. The CDR3 runs 19 residues. The CDR3 nucleotides read TGTGCCAGCAGCTTATTGTTAAGGGGCGCGGGGGGTCGCGGAGATACGCAGTATTTT. Amino acid sequence: CASSLLLRGAGGRGDTQYF.

The chain combines TRBV11-2 with TRBJ2-7; no clear D gene. There are 11 residues in the CDR3. Trimming took off 1 base at V and 5 bases at J, with 3 bases between the two ends. The germline V gene has CDR1 SGHAT and CDR2 FQNNGV. Here the CDR3 DNA reads TGTGCCAGCAGCTTAGTTAACGAGCAGTACTTC. Its translation: CASSLVNEQYF. Full variable domain (missing parts from reference TRBV11-2 and TRBJ2-7): EAGVAQSPRYKIIEKRQSVAFWCNPISGHATLYWYQQILGQGPKLLIQFQNNGVVDDSQLPKDRFSAERLKGVDSTLKIQPAKLEDSAVYLCASSLVNEQYFGPGTRLTVT.

The chain recombines TRBV7-8 with TRBJ2-1; 11 bases line up with TRBD1. The CDR3 contains 16 residues. Losses at the gene ends were 4 bases for V and 8 bases for J; bases not matched to a gene: 10. Germline V gene sequence: CDR1 SGHVS, CDR2 FQNEAQ. The CDR3 is CASSSNRDRGNYEQFF. The CDR3 bases are TGTGCCAGCAGCTCGAACCGGGACAGGGGGAACTATGAGCAGTTCTTC.

The V and J genes are TRBV27 and TRBJ1-1; a possible D gene is TRBD1 (6 bases). The CDR3 is 16 residues long. Germline CDR1 MNHEY, CDR2 SMNVEV (reference sequence). Trimming pared 6 bases from V and 0 bases from J, leaving 17 bases between. CDR3 region: CASRPGGGRVNTEAFF. In DNA form, the CDR3 reads TGTGCCAGCAGGCCCGGGGGGGGGCGAGTGAACACTGAAGCTTTCTTT.

The rearrangement joins TRBV11-3 to TRBJ2-3; 7 nucleotides line up with TRBD2. The CDR3 loop spans 13 amino acids. The germline V gene encodes CDR1 SGHNT and CDR2 YENEEA. V lost 8 bases, J lost 1 base, and 3 bases stayed unmatched. CDR3 amino acids: CASRGVGTDTQYF. In DNA form, the CDR3 reads TGTGCCAGCCGGGGGGTTGGCACAGATACGCAGTATTTT.

The chain is built from TRBV5-1 and TRBJ1-5; D unresolved. In germline, CDR1 is SGHRS, CDR2 YFSETQ. The ends were cut back, 7 bases at V and 0 bases at J, with 20 bases in the middle. The CDR3 contains 17 residues. CDR3 sequence reads: CASRDGVSRDSNQPQHF. The CDR3 DNA reads as TGCGCCAGCCGGGATGGGGTGAGCCGGGATAGCAATCAGCCCCAGCATTTT.

V and J are TRBV10-1 and TRBJ2-2; 9 positions match TRBD2. This CDR3 contains 15 residues. Losses at the gene ends were 8 bases for V and 6 bases for J; bases not matched to a gene: 10. CDR1 and CDR2 (germline): WNHNN, SYGVQD (reference sequence). CDR3 sequence reads: CASADSGRVPGELFF. The CDR3 DNA sequence: TGCGCCAGCGCGGATAGCGGGAGAGTCCCCGGGGAGCTGTTTTTT.

This clone has just one count. This chain links TRBV5-1 with TRBJ1-2; D gene unclear. Trimming cost V 0 bases and J 2 bases, with 11 bases left between them. CDR1 and CDR2 from the germline V gene are SGHRS and YFSETQ. The CDR3 has 15 amino acids. CDR3 nucleotides: TGCGCCAGCAGCTTGGATGGAGGGCTAAACTATGGCTACACCTTC. Protein product: CASSLDGGLNYGYTF.

This clone was counted between two and nine times. The chain joins TRBV7-8 to TRBJ1-3; D is perhaps TRBD1 (5 bases). CDR3 length: 13 amino acids. The V gene lost 5 bases and the J gene lost 4 bases, with 9 bases spanning the gap. Germline V gives CDR1 SGHVS, CDR2 FQNEAQ. This CDR3 reads CASSLGQGNTIYF. CDR3 DNA: TGTGCCAGCAGCCTGGGGCAGGGAAACACCATATATTTT.

The CDR3 loop is CASSVLGDTNQPQHF. The CDR3 nucleotides are TGTGCCAGCAGCGTTCTGGGGGACACCAATCAGCCCCAGCATTTT. The chain recombines TRBV5-5 with TRBJ1-5, with D perhaps matching TRBD1 (6 bases). This CDR3 spans 15 amino acids. V was cut by 4 bases and J by 3 bases, with 14 bases left in between. Germline CDR1 and CDR2: SGHKS and YYEKEE (reference sequence).

The V gene is TRBV10-2, the J gene TRBJ1-4; 7 positions agree with TRBD1. The germline V gene has CDR1 WSHSY and CDR2 SAAADI. Unmatched junction bases numbered 4, after V lost 2 bases and J lost 7 bases. The length of the CDR3 is 14 residues. CDR3 coding DNA: TGCGCCAGCAGTGAGGGGACAGAGGGTGAAAAACTGTTTTTT. This gives the protein CASSEGTEGEKLFF.

J is TRBJ2-2 and V is TRBV24-1, with D maybe TRBD1 (6 bases). This CDR3 has 14 residues. Deletions cut 4 bases from V and 4 bases from J, with 9 bases between. CDR1 and CDR2 (germline): KGHDR, SFDVKD. The CDR3 loop reads CATSDRGSTGELFF. The CDR3 DNA reads as TGTGCCACCAGTGACAGGGGCAGCACCGGGGAGCTGTTTTTT.

The chain employs TRBV18 and TRBJ1-1, with TRBD1 matching 7 bases. The germline gives CDR1 KGHSH, CDR2 LQKENI. V lost 3 bases and J lost 0; bases outside the gene matches: 1. CDR3 size: 14 residues. The CDR3 loop is CASSPGQMNTEAFF. The CDR3 DNA reads as TGTGCCAGCTCACCGGGACAGATGAACACTGAAGCTTTCTTT.

The chain recombines TRBV19 with TRBJ2-4; 9 bases line up with TRBD1. Per germline, CDR1 LNHDA and CDR2 SQIVND (reference sequence). The CDR3 covers 13 residues. The trim removed 7 bases at V and 6 bases at J, leaving 4 bases unmatched. DNA for the CDR3: TGTGCCAGTAACCCGGACAGGGGAAACATTCAGTACTTC. Amino acid sequence: CASNPDRGNIQYF.

The chain carries TRBV19 and TRBJ2-5; 8 bases line up with TRBD1. V was pared by 4 bases and J by 5 bases, with 9 bases of the junction left unmatched. Germline values: CDR1 LNHDA, CDR2 SQIVND (reference sequence). The CDR3 consists of 15 residues. CDR3 protein: CASSRRTGWQETQYF. The CDR3 DNA reads as TGTGCCAGTAGTAGGCGGACAGGGTGGCAGGAGACCCAGTACTTC.

This chain connects TRBV6-1 to TRBJ1-6, with TRBD1 identical over 7 bases. The CDR3 contains 19 residues. Germline V gene data show CDR1 as MNHNS and CDR2 as SASEGT. J lost 10 bases, V lost 4 bases, and 22 bases had no gene match. CDR3 sequence (DNA): TGTGCCAGCAGTGCCAGGGGGAAAGGACGAGGGACCGATCGGTCACCCCTCCACTTT. The encoded protein is CASSARGKGRGTDRSPLHF.

The rearrangement joins TRBV19 to TRBJ2-7; weak D call: TRBD1 (6 bases). Trimming left V 5 bases short and J 4 bases short, with 21 bases between. Germline V gene lookup returns CDR1 LNHDA and CDR2 SQIVND (reference sequence). The CDR3 has 16 amino acids. The CDR3 loop is CASSSQGQSLGYEQYF. CDR3 DNA sequence: TGTGCCAGTAGTTCCCAGGGACAATCATTAGGGTACGAGCAGTACTTC.

The V gene is TRBV7-8, the J gene TRBJ1-3; D uncertain. The germline CDR1 and CDR2 sequences are SGHVS and FQNEAQ. The V gene lost 1 base and the J gene lost 0 bases, with 4 bases spanning the gap. The CDR3 sequence is 14 residues long. CDR3 DNA: TGTGCCAGCAGCTTAGAGAGCTCTGGAAACACCATATATTTT. It translates to CASSLESSGNTIYF.

V and J are TRBV30 and TRBJ2-7; TRBD1 might be the D (7 bases). V was clipped by 4 bases and J by 5 bases, with 15 bases between them. Germline assignment: CDR1 GTSNPN and CDR2 SVGIG (reference sequence). CDR3 length: 13 amino acids. The CDR3 bases are TGTGCCTGGAATCGGCAGGGGGGCAACGAGCAGTACTTC. It is translated as CAWNRQGGNEQYF.

The chain has TRBV7-2 and TRBJ2-1, with D perhaps matching TRBD2 (6 bases). The germline gives CDR1 SGHTA, CDR2 FQGNSA. The CDR3 contains 13 residues. The V end lost 1 base, the J end lost 9 bases, and 10 bases lay between the germline ends. The CDR3 nucleotides read TGTGCCAGCAGCTTAGGGGGGGTGGTTGAGCAGTTCTTC. This sequence encodes CASSLGGVVEQFF.

V gene TRBV29-1 combines with J gene TRBJ1-1; weak D call: TRBD1 (6 bases). Trimming removed 4 bases from V and 0 bases from J, with 12 bases in between. CDR1 and CDR2 from the germline V gene are SQVTM and ANQGSEA. The CDR3 is 14 residues long. The CDR3 nucleotides read TGCAGCGTTGTGTCCGGACAGATGAACACTGAAGCTTTCTTT. Residues: CSVVSGQMNTEAFF.

The V and J genes are TRBV5-1 and TRBJ2-1; TRBD2 agrees at 16 bases. The CDR3 is made up of 18 amino acids. The germline V gene has CDR1 SGHRS and CDR2 YFSETQ. V was pared by 4 bases and J by 1 base, with 5 bases of the junction left unmatched. The CDR3 loop reads CASSGGTSGRESYNEQFF. CDR3 in DNA: TGCGCCAGCAGCGGCGGGACTAGCGGGAGGGAATCCTACAATGAGCAGTTCTTC.

This clone came up many times. This chain uses TRBV14 with TRBJ2-7; tentatively, D is TRBD1 (5 bases). CDR3 length: 12 residues. The V gene lost 5 bases and the J gene lost 4 bases, with 9 bases spanning the gap. Per the germline V gene, CDR1 is SGHDN and CDR2 is FVKESK. Written as DNA, the CDR3 is TGTGCCAGCAGCGGACACCTATACGAGCAGTACTTC. Protein: CASSGHLYEQYF.

CDR3 sequence reads: CASSLAGQGGEAFF. The DNA for the CDR3 is TGCGCCAGCAGCTTGGCCGGACAGGGTGGTGAAGCTTTCTTT. The chain employs TRBV5-1 and TRBJ1-1, with TRBD1 matching over 8 bases. The V gene's germline CDR1 is SGHRS and CDR2 YFSETQ. The ends lost 0 bases at V and 7 bases at J; junction bases unmatched: 5. The CDR3 consists of 14 residues.

This sequence joins TRBV7-6 and TRBJ2-1; tentative D call: TRBD2 (6 bases). The V gene's germline CDR1 is SGHVS and CDR2 FNYEAQ. The V and J ends lost 1 base and 2 bases respectively, with 6 bases between them. The CDR3 runs to 14 residues. The CDR3 nucleotides read TGTGCCAGCAGCTTAGGCGGGACCTACAATGAGCAGTTCTTC. Protein sequence: CASSLGGTYNEQFF.

The chain couples TRBV2 to TRBJ2-6, with 9 bases that match TRBD1. This CDR3 region has 16 residues. Trimming removed 7 bases from V and 0 bases from J; junction bases left unmatched: 4. The V gene's germline CDR1 is SNHLY and CDR2 FYNNEI. Here the CDR3 reads CASNGDRDSGANVLTF. The CDR3 DNA reads as TGTGCCAGCAACGGGGACAGGGACTCTGGGGCCAACGTCCTGACTTTC.

This clone was seen a single time. This chain links TRBV9 with TRBJ2-3; no clear D gene. CDR3 length: 15 residues. V gave up 0 bases and J gave up 0 bases, with 8 bases separating them. CDR1 and CDR2 from the germline V gene are SGDLS and YYNGEE. In DNA, the CDR3 is TGTGCCAGCAGCGTAGCTGCAGGAAGCACAGATACGCAGTATTTT. This gives the protein CASSVAAGSTDTQYF.

V is TRBV7-6 and J is TRBJ2-1, with 13 bases aligning to TRBD2. Germline CDR1 SGHVS, CDR2 FNYEAQ. Trimming cost V 3 bases and J 7 bases; bases outside gene matches: 3. The CDR3 is 15 amino acids. In nucleotides, the CDR3 is TGTGCCAGCAGCTTGGTGGGACTAGCGGGGAATGAGCAGTTCTTC. Encoded protein: CASSLVGLAGNEQFF. The variable domain in full, with the rest retrieved from reference TRBV7-6 and TRBJ2-1, is GAGVSQSPRYKVTKRGQDVALRCDPISGHVSLYWYRQALGQGPEFLTYFNYEAQQDKSGLPNDRFSAERPEGSISTLTIQRTEQRDSAMYRCASSLVGLAGNEQFFGPGTRLTVL.

Only one count was recorded for this clone. This sequence joins TRBV5-1 and TRBJ1-4; no reliable D call. CDR3 length: 12 amino acids. The germline gives CDR1 SGHRS, CDR2 YFSETQ. V was trimmed by 2 bases and J by 7 bases, leaving 6 bases between them. DNA for the CDR3: TGCGCCAGCAGCTTTTCCGGTGAAAAACTGTTTTTT. Protein sequence: CASSFSGEKLFF.

The chain has TRBV13 and TRBJ2-3, with a weak D call TRBD2 (6 bases). Germline lookup yields CDR1 PRHDT and CDR2 FYEKMQ (reference sequence). With 1 base removed from V and 3 bases from J, the gap between germline ends came to 8 bases. There are 14 residues in the CDR3. CDR3 in DNA: TGTGCCAGCAGCTTAGTGCGGGGAACAGATACGCAGTATTTT. It encodes CASSLVRGTDTQYF.

V and J are TRBV6-5 and TRBJ2-7; 7 nucleotides agree with TRBD1. The germline gives CDR1 MNHEY, CDR2 SVGAGI. CDR3 length: 12 residues. Trimming at V came to 6 bases and at J to 3 bases, leaving 2 bases not matched to a gene. DNA of the CDR3: TGTGCCAGCAGCCGACAGGGCTACGAGCAGTACTTC. It translates to CASSRQGYEQYF.

The chain has TRBV3-1 (or the pseudogene TRBV3-2) and TRBJ1-2; D unresolved. With 4 bases removed from V and 8 bases from J, the gap between germline ends came to 26 bases. Germline V CDR1 and CDR2: LGHDT, YNNKEL (reference sequence). The CDR3 has 17 residues. The CDR3 protein is CASSRYPGMMGSFGYTF. CDR3 DNA: TGTGCCAGCAGCCGCTATCCCGGGATGATGGGTTCTTTCGGCTACACCTTC.